This T cell receptor beta chain was sequenced in a study of blood T cells in healthy people across ages. From germline, CDR1 is DFQATT and CDR2 SNEGSKA (reference sequence). The CDR3 has 11 residues. Trimming cost V 3 bases and J 6 bases, with 8 bases left between them. Whole-study findings and limits: TCR beta diversity per million T cells fell roughly linearly with age.

In the case of this clonotype: Its antigen is unknown.

A second PCR, run for about 6 to 12 cycles, used a sample-barcoded 5' primer plus a J-beta primer mix. TCRdb ran MiXCR on the 5' RACE reads and lists one entry per CDR3 protein. The table records about 730,000 distinct CDR3 sequences, roughly two fifths of them present only once. This receptor was taken from a woman aged 60-75 years in good health. The rearrangement uses TRBV20-1 and TRBJ1-2; no reliable D call. Material for sequencing was blood. The CDR3 loop reads CSARGRDGYTF. The CDR3 DNA is TGCAGTGCTAGGGGGAGAGATGGCTACACCTTC.